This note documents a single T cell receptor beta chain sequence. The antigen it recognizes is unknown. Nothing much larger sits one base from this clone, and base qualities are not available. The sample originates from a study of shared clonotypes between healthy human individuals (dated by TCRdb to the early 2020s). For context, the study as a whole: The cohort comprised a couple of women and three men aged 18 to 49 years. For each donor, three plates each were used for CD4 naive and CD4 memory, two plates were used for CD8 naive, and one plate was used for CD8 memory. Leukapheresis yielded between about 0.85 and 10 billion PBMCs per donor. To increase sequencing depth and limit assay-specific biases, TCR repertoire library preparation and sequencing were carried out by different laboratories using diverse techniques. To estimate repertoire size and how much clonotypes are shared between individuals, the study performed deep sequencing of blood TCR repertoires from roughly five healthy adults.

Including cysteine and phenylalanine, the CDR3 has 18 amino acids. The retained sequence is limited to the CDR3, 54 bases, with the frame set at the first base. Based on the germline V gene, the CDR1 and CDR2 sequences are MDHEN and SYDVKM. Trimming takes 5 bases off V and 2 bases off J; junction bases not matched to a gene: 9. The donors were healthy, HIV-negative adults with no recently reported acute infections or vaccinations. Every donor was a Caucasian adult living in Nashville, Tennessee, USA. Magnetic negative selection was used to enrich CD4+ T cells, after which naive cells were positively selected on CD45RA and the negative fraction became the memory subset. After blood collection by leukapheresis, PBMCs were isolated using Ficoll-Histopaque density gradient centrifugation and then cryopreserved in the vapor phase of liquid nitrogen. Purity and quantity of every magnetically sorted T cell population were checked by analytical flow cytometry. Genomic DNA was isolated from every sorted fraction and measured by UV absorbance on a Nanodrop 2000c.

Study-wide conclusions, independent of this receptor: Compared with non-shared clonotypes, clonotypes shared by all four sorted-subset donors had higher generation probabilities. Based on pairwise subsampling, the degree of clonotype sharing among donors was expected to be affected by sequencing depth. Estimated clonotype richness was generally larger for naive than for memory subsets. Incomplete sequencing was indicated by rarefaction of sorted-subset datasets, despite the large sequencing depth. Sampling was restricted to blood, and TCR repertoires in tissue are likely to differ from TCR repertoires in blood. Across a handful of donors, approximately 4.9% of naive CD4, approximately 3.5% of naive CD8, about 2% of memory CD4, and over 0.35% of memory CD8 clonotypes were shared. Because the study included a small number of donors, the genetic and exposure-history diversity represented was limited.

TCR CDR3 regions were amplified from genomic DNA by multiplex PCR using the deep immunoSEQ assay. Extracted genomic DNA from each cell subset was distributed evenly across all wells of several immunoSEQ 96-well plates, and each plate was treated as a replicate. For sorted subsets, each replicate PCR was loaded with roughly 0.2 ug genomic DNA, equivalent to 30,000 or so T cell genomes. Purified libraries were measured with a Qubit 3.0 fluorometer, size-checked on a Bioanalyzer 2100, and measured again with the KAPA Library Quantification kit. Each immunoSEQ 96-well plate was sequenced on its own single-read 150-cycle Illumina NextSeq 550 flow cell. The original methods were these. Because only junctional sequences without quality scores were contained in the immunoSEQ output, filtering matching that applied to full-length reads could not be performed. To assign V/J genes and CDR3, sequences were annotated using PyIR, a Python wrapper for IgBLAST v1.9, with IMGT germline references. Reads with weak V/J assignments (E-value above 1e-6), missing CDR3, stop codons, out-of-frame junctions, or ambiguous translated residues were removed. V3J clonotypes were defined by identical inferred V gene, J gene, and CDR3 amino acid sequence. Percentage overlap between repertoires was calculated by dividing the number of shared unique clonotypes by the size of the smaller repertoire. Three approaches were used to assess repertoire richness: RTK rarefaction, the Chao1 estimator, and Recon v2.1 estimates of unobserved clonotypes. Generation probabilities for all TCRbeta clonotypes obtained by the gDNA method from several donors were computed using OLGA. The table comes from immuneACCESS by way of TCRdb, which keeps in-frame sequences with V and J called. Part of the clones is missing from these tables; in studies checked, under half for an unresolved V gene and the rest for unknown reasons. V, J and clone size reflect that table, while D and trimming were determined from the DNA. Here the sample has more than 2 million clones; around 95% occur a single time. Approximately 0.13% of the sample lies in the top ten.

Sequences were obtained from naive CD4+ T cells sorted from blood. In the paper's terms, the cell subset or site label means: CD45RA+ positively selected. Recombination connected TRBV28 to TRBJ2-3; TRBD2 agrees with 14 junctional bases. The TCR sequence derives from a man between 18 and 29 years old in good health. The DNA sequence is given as TGTGCCAGCAGTAACACCGGGACTAGCGGGGGATACACAGATACGCAGTATTTT. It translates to CASSNTGTSGGYTDTQYF.